This record looks at one TCR beta chain sequence and its context. The sample originates from a study of blood T cells in healthy people across ages. Together with a sample-barcoded 5' primer, a J-beta primer mix was included in a second PCR lasting roughly 7 to 11 cycles. Using its own MiXCR run on the 5' RACE reads, TCRdb lists one record per CDR3 protein. The profile covers 600,000 to 850,000 distinct CDR3 sequences, with 40% to 45% appearing a single time and 20% to 25% taken by the ten largest. The CDR3 runs 15 residues. Germline CDR1 and CDR2: MNHNY and SVGAGI (reference sequence). With 6 bases clipped from V and 6 bases from J, the junction kept 12 bases outside the gene matches.

The chain carries TRBV6-6 and TRBJ2-3; 7 bases are shared with TRBD1. Material for sequencing was blood. The TCR originated in a woman in her sixties in good health. The CDR3 coding sequence is TGTGCCAGCAGCTTCACCGACAGGGCTAGGGATACGCAGTATTTT. This sequence encodes CASSFTDRARDTQYF.